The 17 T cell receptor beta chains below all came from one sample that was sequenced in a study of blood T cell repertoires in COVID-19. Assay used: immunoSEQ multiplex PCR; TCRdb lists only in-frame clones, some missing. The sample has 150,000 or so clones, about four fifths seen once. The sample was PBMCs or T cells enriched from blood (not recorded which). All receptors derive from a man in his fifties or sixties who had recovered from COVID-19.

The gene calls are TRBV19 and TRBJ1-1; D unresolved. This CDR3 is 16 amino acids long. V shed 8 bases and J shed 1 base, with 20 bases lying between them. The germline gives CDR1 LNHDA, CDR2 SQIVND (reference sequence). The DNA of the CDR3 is TGTGCCAGTCATAATACTAGGGCCCTGCGGAACACTGAAGCTTTCTTT. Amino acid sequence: CASHNTRALRNTEAFF. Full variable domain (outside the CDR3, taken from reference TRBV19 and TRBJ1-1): DGGITQSPKYLFRKEGQNVTLSCEQNLNHDAMYWYRQDPGQGLRLIYYSQIVNDFQKGDIAEGYSVSREKKESFPLTVTSAQKNPTAFYLCASHNTRALRNTEAFFGQGTRLTVV.

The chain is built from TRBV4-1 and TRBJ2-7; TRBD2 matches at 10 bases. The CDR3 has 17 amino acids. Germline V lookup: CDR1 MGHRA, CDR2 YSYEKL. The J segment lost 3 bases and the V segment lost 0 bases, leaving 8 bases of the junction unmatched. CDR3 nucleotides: TGCGCCAGCAGCCAAGATGGGAGCGGGAGGGCCTTCTACGAGCAGTACTTC. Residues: CASSQDGSGRAFYEQYF.

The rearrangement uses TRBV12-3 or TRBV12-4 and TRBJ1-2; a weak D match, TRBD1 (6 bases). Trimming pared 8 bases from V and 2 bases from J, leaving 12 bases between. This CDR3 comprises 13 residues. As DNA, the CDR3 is TGTGCCAGCGGGGGCAGGGCGAACTATGGCTACACCTTC. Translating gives CASGGRANYGYTF.

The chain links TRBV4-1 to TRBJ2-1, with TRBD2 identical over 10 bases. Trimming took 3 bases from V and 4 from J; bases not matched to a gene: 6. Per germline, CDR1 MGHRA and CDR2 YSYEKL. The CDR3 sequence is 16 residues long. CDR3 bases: TGCGCCAGCAGCCATTCAAGCGGGAGGGGTTACAATGAGCAGTTCTTC. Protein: CASSHSSGRGYNEQFF.

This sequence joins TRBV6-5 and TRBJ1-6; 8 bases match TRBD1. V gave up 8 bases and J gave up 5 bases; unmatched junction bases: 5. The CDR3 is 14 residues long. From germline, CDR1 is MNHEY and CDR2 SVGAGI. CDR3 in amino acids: CASGWTGNNSPLHF. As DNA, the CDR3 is TGTGCCAGCGGATGGACAGGGAATAATTCACCCCTCCACTTT.

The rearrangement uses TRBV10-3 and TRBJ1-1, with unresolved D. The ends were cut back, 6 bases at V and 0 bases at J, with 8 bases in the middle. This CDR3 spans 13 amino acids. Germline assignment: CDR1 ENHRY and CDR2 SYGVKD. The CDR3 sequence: CAIRQNMNTEAFF. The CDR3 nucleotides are TGTGCCATCAGACAGAACATGAACACTGAAGCTTTCTTT.

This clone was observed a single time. For the CDR3, the DNA is TGCGCCAGCAGCCGCGGACAGGGGGCTGGAGAAACTGAAGCTTTCTTT. Translation gives CASSRGQGAGETEAFF. The chain couples TRBV4-1 to TRBJ1-1; TRBD1 matches 11 bases. The germline CDR1 and CDR2 sequences are MGHRA and YSYEKL. J was trimmed by 5 bases and V by 4 bases; bases with no gene match: 9. This CDR3 spans 16 amino acids.

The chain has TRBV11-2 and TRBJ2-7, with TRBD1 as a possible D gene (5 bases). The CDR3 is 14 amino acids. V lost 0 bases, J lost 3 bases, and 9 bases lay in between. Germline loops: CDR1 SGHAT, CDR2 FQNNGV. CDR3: CASSLEGRVYEQYF. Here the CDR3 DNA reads TGTGCCAGCAGCTTAGAGGGCAGGGTCTACGAGCAGTACTTC.

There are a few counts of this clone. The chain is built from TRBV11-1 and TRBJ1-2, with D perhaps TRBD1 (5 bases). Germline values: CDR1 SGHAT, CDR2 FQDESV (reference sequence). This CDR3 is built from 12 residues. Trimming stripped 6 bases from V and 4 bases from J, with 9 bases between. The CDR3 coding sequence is TGTGCCAGCAGTTACGACAGCTATGGCTACACCTTC. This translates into CASSYDSYGYTF.

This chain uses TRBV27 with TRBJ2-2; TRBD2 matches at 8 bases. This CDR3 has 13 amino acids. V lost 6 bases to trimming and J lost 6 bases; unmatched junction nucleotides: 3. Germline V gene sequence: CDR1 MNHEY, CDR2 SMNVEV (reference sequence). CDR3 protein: CASSLAGSGELFF. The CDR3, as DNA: TGTGCCAGCAGCTTAGCGGGATCCGGGGAGCTGTTTTTT.

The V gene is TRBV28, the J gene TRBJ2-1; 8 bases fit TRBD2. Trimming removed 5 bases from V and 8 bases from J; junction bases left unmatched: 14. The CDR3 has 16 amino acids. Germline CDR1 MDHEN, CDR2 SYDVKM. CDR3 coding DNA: TGTGCCAGCAGTCCCCAACGGACTAGCCTCTTCCATGAGCAGTTCTTC. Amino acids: CASSPQRTSLFHEQFF.

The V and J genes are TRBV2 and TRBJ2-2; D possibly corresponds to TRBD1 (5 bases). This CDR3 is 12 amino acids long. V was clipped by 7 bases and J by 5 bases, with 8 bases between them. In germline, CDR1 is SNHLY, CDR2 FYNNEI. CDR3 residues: CASIKGTGELFF. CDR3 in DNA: TGTGCCAGCATCAAGGGGACCGGGGAGCTGTTTTTT.

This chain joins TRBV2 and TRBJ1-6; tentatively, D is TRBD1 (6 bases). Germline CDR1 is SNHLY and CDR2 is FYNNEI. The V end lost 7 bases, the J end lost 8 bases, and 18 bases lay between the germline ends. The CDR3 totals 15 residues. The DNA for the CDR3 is TGTGCCAGCACCCCCATGGTCCAGGGGTATTCACCCCTCCACTTT. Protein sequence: CASTPMVQGYSPLHF.

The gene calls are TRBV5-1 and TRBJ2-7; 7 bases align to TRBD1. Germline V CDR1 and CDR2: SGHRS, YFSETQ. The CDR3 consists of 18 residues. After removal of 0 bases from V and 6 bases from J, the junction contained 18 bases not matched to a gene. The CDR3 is CASSLGSATGDAVGEQYF. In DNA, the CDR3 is TGCGCCAGCAGCTTGGGGTCTGCCACAGGGGATGCTGTTGGCGAGCAGTACTTC.

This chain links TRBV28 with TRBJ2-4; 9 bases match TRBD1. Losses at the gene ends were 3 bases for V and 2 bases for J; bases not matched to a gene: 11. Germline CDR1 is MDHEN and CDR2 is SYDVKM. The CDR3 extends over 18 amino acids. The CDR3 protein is CASSFPPGQGRTKNIQYF. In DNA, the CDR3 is TGTGCCAGCAGTTTTCCTCCGGGACAGGGAAGAACCAAAAACATTCAGTACTTC.

The CDR3 loop is CASSELTGELFF. The CDR3 DNA reads as TGTGCCAGCAGTGAATTAACCGGGGAGCTGTTTTTT. The chain couples TRBV25-1 to TRBJ2-2, with no clear D. V lost 1 base and J lost 5, with 2 bases in between. The V gene's germline CDR1 is MGHDK and CDR2 SYGVNS. The CDR3 has 12 residues.

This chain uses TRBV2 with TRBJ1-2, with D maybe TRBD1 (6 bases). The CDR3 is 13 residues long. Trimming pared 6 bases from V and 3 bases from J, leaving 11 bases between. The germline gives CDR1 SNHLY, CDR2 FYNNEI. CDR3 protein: CASSGGQYYGYTF. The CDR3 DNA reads TGTGCCAGCAGCGGCGGACAGTACTATGGCTACACCTTC.